The table lists the clone carrying this T cell receptor beta chain with many counts. The antigen remains unidentified. The data stem from a study of spatial heterogeneity in lung cancer. Findings of the study overall: The number of expanded tumor alpha and beta chains correlated with mutation number. Ubiquitous and regional nonsynonymous mutation counts were tracked by ubiquitous and regional expanded TCR counts, respectively.

Time point noted: sample taken at primary tumor resection. Tumor, nontumor lung or frozen PBMC supplied whole RNA, sequenced without sorting. Every individual TCR cDNA molecule carried its own unique molecular identifier, which allowed correction of PCR and sequencing errors. Each CDR3 protein is one row after TCRdb ran MiXCR on the 5' RACE reads. The table has 9,500 to 12,000 distinct CDR3 sequences, 14% to 15% seen once. Germline V gene data show CDR1 as SGHTA and CDR2 as FQGNSA. V lost 4 bases to trimming and J lost 7 bases, with 13 bases between them. This CDR3 has 14 amino acids. V is TRBV7-2 and J is TRBJ1-4, with D perhaps matching TRBD1 (6 bases). The starting material was lung tumor tissue, obtained at surgery. The receptor comes from a male donor with early-stage non-small cell lung cancer. CDR3 sequence reads: CASSSQGRVEKLFF. CDR3 sequence (DNA): TGTGCCAGCAGCTCACAGGGACGGGTTGAAAAACTGTTTTTT.